A single sample is the source of the 25 T cell receptor beta chains below, sequenced in a study of T cells in Graves' hyperthyroidism and ophthalmopathy. Using RNA transcripts as the source, TCR beta CDR3 regions were amplified. Using the HTBI primer set, a first-round RT-PCR was run on the TCR CDR3. TCRdb reprocessed the multiplex PCR reads via MiXCR and lists one record per CDR3 protein. The table records nearly 600,000 distinct CDR3 sequences, approximately 15% of them present only once. The sequenced material came from blood. The origin of the receptors is a woman aged 18 to 35 with Graves' ophthalmopathy.

This clonotype was recorded at least ten times. V gene TRBV5-1 combines with J gene TRBJ2-2; D remains ambiguous. The length of the CDR3 is 13 residues. Trimming cost V 3 bases and J 1 base, with 4 bases left between them. Germline-derived CDR1 and CDR2 are SGHRS and YFSETQ. This chain's CDR3 is CASSSQNTGELFF. The CDR3 region has the DNA TGCGCCAGCAGCTCACAGAACACCGGGGAGCTGTTTTTT.

This clonotype was observed a few times. V is TRBV19 and J is TRBJ2-1, with a weak D call TRBD2 (6 bases). Germline CDR1 and CDR2: LNHDA and SQIVND (reference sequence). V gave up 4 bases and J gave up 5 bases, with 15 bases separating them. The length of the CDR3 is 15 residues. CDR3 DNA sequence: TGTGCCAGTAGTAACGGGGAGGCTCCTCACAATGAGCAGTTCTTC. Translated: CASSNGEAPHNEQFF.

This clonotype was counted many times. The chain carries TRBV20-1 and TRBJ1-1; 10 nucleotides line up with TRBD1. Germline lookup yields CDR1 DFQATT and CDR2 SNEGSKA (reference sequence). V was clipped by 1 base and J by 4 bases; unmatched bases: 21. This CDR3 region has 20 residues. The CDR3 DNA reads TGCAGTGCTAGAGGGCTGCATGTCAAGACAGGGGGCCCGGGTGGCACTGAAGCTTTCTTT. It yields the protein CSARGLHVKTGGPGGTEAFF.

This clonotype was found many times. V is TRBV30 and J is TRBJ2-7; D is uncertain. This CDR3 is built from 12 residues. Germline V gene sequence: CDR1 GTSNPN, CDR2 SVGIG (reference sequence). Deletions cut 2 bases from V and 0 bases from J, with 5 bases between. CDR3 in DNA: TGTGCCTGGAGTCTCAACTCCTACGAGCAGTACTTC. It is translated as CAWSLNSYEQYF.

The V call is TRBV20-1, the J call TRBJ1-2; D call uncertain. Between the trimmed V and J ends, which lost 1 base and 8 bases, there was a span of 8 bases. The CDR3 length is 11 residues. Germline V gene lookup returns CDR1 DFQATT and CDR2 SNEGSKA (reference sequence). The CDR3 sequence: CSARGVYGYTF. In DNA, the CDR3 is TGCAGTGCTAGAGGAGTATACGGCTACACCTTC.

This clonotype has a count of ten or more. This chain joins TRBV6-1 and TRBJ2-3; D perhaps matches TRBD2 (6 bases). This CDR3 region has 17 residues. V shed 6 bases and J shed 2 bases, with 21 bases lying between them. Germline CDR1 is MNHNS and CDR2 is SASEGT. The chain's CDR3 is CASRVKRRDGITDTQYF. As DNA, the CDR3 is TGTGCCAGCAGAGTTAAGCGGAGGGACGGGATCACAGATACGCAGTATTTT.

Only a few counts were recorded for this clonotype. An end of the junction does not agree with germline; a read error may underlie this. J is TRBJ1-1 and V is TRBV7-3; unclear D gene. CDR3 length: 15 residues. From germline, CDR1 is SGHTA and CDR2 FQGTGA. CDR3 sequence (DNA): TGTGCCAGCAGCTTAGACGGAGGTGCCAACACTGAAGCTCTCTTT. Encoded protein: CASSLDGGANTEALF.

The rearrangement joins TRBV9 to TRBJ1-6, with D maybe TRBD1 (6 bases). Trimming pared 3 bases from V and 16 bases from J, leaving 11 bases between. CDR1 is SGDLS and CDR2 is YYNGEE in the germline V gene. The CDR3 has 11 amino acids. CDR3 nucleotides: TGTGCCAGCAGCGGAGGGGGGATTCTCCACTTT. This encodes CASSGGGILHF.

CDR3 sequence reads: CASSYGTGGYTF. CDR3 bases: TGTGCCAGCAGCTATGGGACAGGCGGCTACACCTTC. V is TRBV7-9 and J is TRBJ1-2, with TRBD1 matching over 8 bases. V was pared by 4 bases and J by 8 bases, with 3 bases of the junction left unmatched. CDR3 length: 12 residues. Germline loops: CDR1 SEHNR, CDR2 FQNEAQ (reference sequence).

This clonotype has a count of ten or more. CDR3 in amino acids: CASSSPRASYEQYF. The CDR3 DNA reads TGTGCCAGCAGTTCCCCACGGGCCTCCTACGAGCAGTACTTC. The chain employs TRBV6-1 and TRBJ2-7; no clear D. Trimming pared 5 bases from V and 0 bases from J, leaving 11 bases between. This CDR3 has 14 residues. Germline assignment: CDR1 MNHNS and CDR2 SASEGT.

Regarding this clonotype: A much larger clone lies one base from this, so it may be a read error. The chain has TRBV6-5 and TRBJ1-5; D unclear. CDR3 length equals 13 residues. Germline V CDR1 and CDR2: MNHEY, SVGAGI. The CDR3 is CSSSLHVNQPQHF. The CDR3 DNA is TGTTCCAGCAGCTTACATGTGAATCAGCCCCAGCATTTT.

This clonotype came up a few times. CDR3 nucleotides: TGTGCCAGCGAGGGGACTCCCCAAGGGGGTGAGCAGTTCTTC. As protein: CASEGTPQGGEQFF. The chain combines TRBV11-1 with TRBJ2-1; possibly TRBD1 or TRBD2 for D (6 bases each). The CDR3 runs to 14 residues. CDR1 and CDR2 from the germline V gene are SGHAT and FQDESV (reference sequence). Trimming took off 8 bases at V and 9 bases at J, with 20 bases between the two ends.

This clonotype occurred once. The rearrangement links TRBV6-1 to TRBJ2-2, with 13 bases fitting TRBD2. Germline CDR1 reads MNHNS; CDR2 reads SASEGT. The CDR3 totals 17 residues. After removal of 8 bases from V and 4 bases from J, the junction contained 10 bases not matched to a gene. The CDR3 region is CASHDGLAGDSTGELFF. For the CDR3, the DNA is TGTGCCAGCCACGACGGACTAGCGGGAGATAGCACCGGGGAGCTGTTTTTT.

Many counts were recorded for this clonotype. The chain recombines TRBV5-1 with TRBJ2-2; weak D call: TRBD2 (5 bases). The CDR3 is 12 amino acids. Trimming shortened V by 0 bases and J by 8 bases, and 5 bases separated the two germline ends. Germline V gives CDR1 SGHRS, CDR2 YFSETQ. The CDR3 DNA follows: TGCGCCAGCAGCTTGGAGCGGGGGGAGCTGTTTTTT. Residues: CASSLERGELFF.

The rearrangement uses TRBV24-1 and TRBJ1-1; TRBD1 agrees at 8 bases. The ends lost 9 bases at V and 0 bases at J; junction bases unmatched: 2. The CDR3 extends over 13 amino acids. Germline CDR1 is KGHDR and CDR2 is SFDVKD. CDR3 nucleotides: TGTGCCACCGAGGACAGGGTGAACACTGAAGCTTTCTTT. Its translation is CATEDRVNTEAFF.

This clonotype was seen more than once but under ten times. The chain carries TRBV28 and TRBJ1-6, with 9 bases lining up with TRBD1. The CDR3 spans 18 residues. V shed 5 bases and J 8 bases; nucleotides not matched to a gene: 16. The germline CDR1 and CDR2 sequences are MDHEN and SYDVKM. The CDR3 reads CASSPGTGSRLLDSPLHF. The CDR3 DNA reads as TGTGCCAGCAGTCCCGGGACAGGGTCACGTCTCTTAGATTCACCCCTCCACTTT.

This clonotype appeared a few times. The V and J genes are TRBV4-1 and TRBJ2-1, with 8 nucleotides matching TRBD1. V shed 3 bases, J shed 4 bases, and the junction held 8 bases outside the gene matches. The CDR3 covers 16 residues. Germline assignment: CDR1 MGHRA and CDR2 YSYEKL. CDR3 protein: CASSHTGTGRYNEQFF. The CDR3 coding sequence is TGCGCCAGCAGCCATACCGGGACAGGTAGATACAATGAGCAGTTCTTC.

Points on this clonotype: The junction departs from the called germline gene at one end, perhaps through a read error. The V and J genes are TRBV7-2 and TRBJ2-1; D not resolved. Germline values: CDR1 SGHTA, CDR2 FQGNSA. The CDR3 has 17 residues. CDR3 protein: CTSSQDSSALTYNEQFF. Written as DNA, the CDR3 is TGCACCAGCAGCCAAGATTCCTCAGCGCTGACCTACAATGAGCAGTTCTTC.

This clonotype was observed at least ten times. The rearrangement joins TRBV11-2 to TRBJ2-1; D is possibly TRBD2 (7 bases). Trimming shortened V by 8 bases and J by 2 bases, and 19 bases separated the two germline ends. The CDR3 has 16 amino acids. Germline V gives CDR1 SGHAT, CDR2 FQNNGV. CDR3 residues: CASVRGGGLTYNEQFF. Written as DNA, the CDR3 is TGTGCCAGCGTCAGGGGCGGGGGACTTACCTACAATGAGCAGTTCTTC.

This clonotype was observed a handful of times. The chain recombines TRBV27 with TRBJ2-1; 7 bases are shared with TRBD2. Germline V gene data show CDR1 as MNHEY and CDR2 as SMNVEV (reference sequence). The CDR3 runs to 15 residues. V shed 6 bases and J 2 bases; nucleotides not matched to a gene: 7. The CDR3 nucleotides are TGTGCCAGCAGACGCGGGAGTCGGGCCTACAATGAGCAGTTCTTC. This sequence encodes CASRRGSRAYNEQFF.

V is TRBV7-9 and J is TRBJ2-7, with D maybe TRBD2 (6 bases). The germline V gene has CDR1 SEHNR and CDR2 FQNEAQ (reference sequence). Trimming shortened V by 1 base and J by 3 bases, and 13 bases separated the two germline ends. The CDR3 sequence is 15 residues long. The CDR3: CASSLVAGNSYEQYF. For the CDR3, the DNA is TGTGCCAGCAGCTTAGTGGCGGGGAATAGCTACGAGCAGTACTTC.

J is TRBJ2-1 and V is TRBV28; 14 bases agree with TRBD2. This CDR3 is built from 16 residues. The trim removed 5 bases at V and 3 bases at J, leaving 3 bases unmatched. Looked up from germline, CDR1 is MDHEN and CDR2 is SYDVKM. The CDR3 bases are TGTGCCAGCAGTCCGGGACTAGCGGGAGACTACAATGAGCAGTTCTTC. Protein product: CASSPGLAGDYNEQFF.

In this sample, this clonotype turned up many times. This chain uses TRBV7-9 with TRBJ2-1; 7 bases map to TRBD2. J was trimmed by 8 bases and V by 1 base; bases with no gene match: 8. Germline-derived CDR1 and CDR2 are SEHNR and FQNEAQ (reference sequence). The CDR3 extends over 15 amino acids. DNA for the CDR3: TGTGCCAGCAGCTTAGTCTTAGGACTAGTCGATGAGCAGTTCTTC. This translates into CASSLVLGLVDEQFF.

This clonotype was counted at least ten times. The gene calls are TRBV2 and TRBJ1-5; D uncertain. From germline, CDR1 is SNHLY and CDR2 FYNNEI. This CDR3 contains 11 residues. V lost 10 bases, J lost 8 bases, and 12 bases lay in between. The CDR3 here is CATGVEKPQHF. DNA for the CDR3: TGTGCCACCGGGGTTGAGAAGCCCCAGCATTTT. The full variable domain, completed using reference TRBV2 and TRBJ1-5, is EPEVTQTPSHQVTQMGQEVILRCVPISNHLYFYWYRQILGQKVEFLVSFYNNEISEKSEIFDDQFSVERPDGSNFTLKIRSTKLEDSAMYFCATGVEKPQHFGDGTRLSIL.

This clonotype was counted between two and nine times. This chain links TRBV9 with TRBJ2-5; 7 bases are shared with TRBD2. This CDR3 has 15 amino acids. V was clipped by 2 bases and J by 1 base; unmatched bases: 5. The V gene's germline CDR1 is SGDLS and CDR2 YYNGEE. The CDR3 DNA is TGTGCCAGCAGCGTTCTAGCGGCCCCCCAAGAGACCCAGTACTTC. Translation: CASSVLAAPQETQYF.